Below are 6 T cell receptor beta chains sequenced from a single sample in a study of OX40 agonist ivuxolimab in advanced cancers. Libraries were prepared by immunoSEQ multiplex PCR; TCRdb keeps only in-frame clonotypes and omits some of them. The data contain more than 20,000 clones, about four fifths of them singletons. Sample: CD4+ or CD8+ T cells sorted from blood, taken in a trial of the OX40 agonist ivuxolimab. These receptors all come from an adult with an advanced solid tumor such as melanoma, head and neck, liver or kidney cancer.

The V gene is TRBV5-6, the J gene TRBJ2-5; 9 bases align to TRBD1. The germline V gene encodes CDR1 SGHDT and CDR2 YYEEEE. CDR3 size: 14 residues. V lost 3 bases and J lost 10; bases outside the gene matches: 10. The CDR3 reads CASSWGTGSEGQYF. The DNA for the CDR3 is TGTGCCAGCAGCTGGGGGACAGGGTCGGAAGGCCAGTACTTC.

The DNA of the CDR3 is TGTGCCACGGGACAGGGAGGGGGTTCGCAGTATTTT. This translates into CATGQGGGSQYF. The chain links TRBV13 to TRBJ2-3; 9 nucleotides align to TRBD1. CDR3 size: 12 residues. CDR1 is PRHDT, CDR2 FYEKMQ, per germline (reference sequence). After removal of 10 bases from V and 10 bases from J, the junction contained 9 bases not matched to a gene.

The chain uses TRBV6-5 and TRBJ2-4, with a possible D match to TRBD2 (6 bases). The length of the CDR3 is 13 residues. V lost 5 bases and J 9 bases, leaving 14 bases between the germline ends. Germline lookup yields CDR1 MNHEY and CDR2 SVGAGI. Here the CDR3 reads CASSPTGGGIQYF. The CDR3 region has the DNA TGTGCCAGCAGTCCGACCGGGGGTGGCATTCAGTACTTC.

The rearrangement uses TRBV7-9 and TRBJ2-5; no definite D call. Germline V lookup: CDR1 SEHNR, CDR2 FQNEAQ (reference sequence). The length of the CDR3 is 14 residues. V dropped 2 bases and J dropped 0 bases, with 7 bases sitting between them. CDR3 loop: CASSLRLDQETQYF. CDR3 nucleotides: TGTGCCAGCAGCTTAAGGCTAGACCAAGAGACCCAGTACTTC.

The J gene is TRBJ2-1, the V gene TRBV6-1; 7 positions match TRBD1. The V and J ends lost 8 bases and 9 bases, in that order; junction bases with no gene match: 13. The CDR3 length is 14 residues. Germline CDR1 MNHNS, CDR2 SASEGT. CDR3 DNA sequence: TGTGCCAGCCAGACAGGGAATGAGTTGGGTGAGCAGTTCTTC. It codes for CASQTGNELGEQFF.

This clone appeared a single time. The chain has TRBV4-2 and TRBJ2-7, with 8 bases that match TRBD1. This CDR3 has 14 residues. V shed 0 bases, J shed 5 bases, and the junction held 3 bases outside the gene matches. In germline, CDR1 is LGHNA, CDR2 YNFKEQ. CDR3 nucleotide sequence: TGTGCCAGCAGCCAAGAGGACAGGGAAGACGAGCAGTACTTC. The encoded protein is CASSQEDREDEQYF.